The 31 T cell receptor beta chains given below trace back to one sample, sequenced in a study of cytomegalovirus exposure and HLA in healthy donors. PCR amplification relied on 60 Vbeta primers (plus 13 Jbeta primers). Assay used: immunoSEQ multiplex PCR; TCRdb lists only in-frame clones, some missing. The repertoire holds under 150,000 clones, with 70% to 85% as singletons. Source material: PBMCs. Receptor source: a male donor in good health and CMV-seronegative.

This rearrangement joins TRBV5-4 to TRBJ1-4, with D possibly matching TRBD1 (5 bases). In germline, CDR1 is SGHNT, CDR2 YYREEE (reference sequence). Trimming took off 2 bases at V and 3 bases at J, with 17 bases between the two ends. This CDR3 comprises 17 residues. CDR3 protein: CASSFGAGVRANEKLFF. In DNA, the CDR3 is TGTGCCAGCAGCTTCGGGGCGGGGGTTCGGGCTAATGAAAAACTGTTTTTT. Based on the CDR3 plus reference TRBV5-4 and TRBJ1-4, the full variable domain is ETGVTQSPTHLIKTRGQQVTLRCSSQSGHNTVSWYQQALGQGPQFIFQYYREEENGRGNFPPRFSGLQFPNYSSELNVNALELDDSALYLCASSFGAGVRANEKLFFGSGTQLSVL.

The chain uses TRBV7-3 and TRBJ2-2; D perhaps matches TRBD1 (6 bases). The V gene lost 4 bases and the J gene lost 6 bases, with 15 bases spanning the gap. CDR3 length: 15 amino acids. Per germline, CDR1 SGHTA and CDR2 FQGTGA. The CDR3 reads CASSSQQGSAGELFF. DNA for the CDR3: TGTGCCAGCAGCTCTCAACAGGGATCGGCCGGGGAGCTGTTTTTT. The whole variable domain, filled in from reference TRBV7-3 and TRBJ2-2, reads GAGVSQTPSNKVTEKGKYVELRCDPISGHTALYWYRQSLGQGPEFLIYFQGTGAADDSGLPNDRFFAVRPEGSVSTLKIQRTERGDSAVYLCASSSQQGSAGELFFGEGSRLTVL.

This clone was detected only a few times. The chain is built from TRBV13 and TRBJ2-1; TRBD2 might be the D (6 bases). V lost 11 bases, J lost 4 bases, and 18 bases lay in between. In germline, CDR1 is PRHDT, CDR2 FYEKMQ (reference sequence). CDR3 length: 14 residues. The CDR3 sequence is CAATAGRSYNEQFF. CDR3 DNA sequence: TGTGCCGCGACGGCGGGACGGTCATACAATGAGCAGTTCTTC.

The sample holds a few counts of this clone. The J gene is TRBJ2-2, the V gene TRBV2; D is ambiguous. Trimming took 6 bases from V and 0 from J, leaving 11 bases between them. This CDR3 contains 15 residues. Germline CDR1 SNHLY, CDR2 FYNNEI. Written as DNA, the CDR3 is TGTGCCAGCAGCGTCGAACAATCGAACACCGGGGAGCTGTTTTTT. Amino acids: CASSVEQSNTGELFF.

This sequence joins TRBV25-1 and TRBJ2-5; 13 bases line up with TRBD2. The CDR3 has 17 residues. Germline values: CDR1 MGHDK, CDR2 SYGVNS. With 4 bases clipped from V and 4 bases from J, the junction kept 9 bases outside the gene matches. CDR3 sequence reads: CASSASRLAGGLETQYF. The CDR3 DNA sequence: TGTGCCAGCAGTGCCTCCCGACTAGCGGGAGGTTTAGAGACCCAGTACTTC.

J is TRBJ1-3 and V is TRBV4-2; tentative D call: TRBD1 (6 bases). The CDR3 extends over 15 amino acids. V was pared by 0 bases and J by 7 bases, with 13 bases between. Germline CDR1 LGHNA, CDR2 YNFKEQ. The CDR3 region is CASSQERGTLNTIYF. Written as DNA, the CDR3 is TGTGCCAGCAGCCAAGAAAGAGGGACACTGAACACCATATATTTT.

The chain has TRBV7-9 and TRBJ1-3; no firm D call. The germline V and J ends were trimmed by 1 base and 0 bases, with 13 bases remaining between them. The germline V gene has CDR1 SEHNR and CDR2 FQNEAQ (reference sequence). The CDR3 spans 17 residues. The chain's CDR3 is CASSLGIGRSSGNTIYF. As DNA, the CDR3 is TGTGCCAGCAGCTTAGGTATTGGCAGATCCTCTGGAAACACCATATATTTT.

In DNA form, the CDR3 reads TGTGCCAGCAGTACGGAGGCCAATCAGCCCCAGCATTTT. It specifies CASSTEANQPQHF. The J gene is TRBJ1-5, the V gene TRBV7-2; D is ambiguous. V was shortened by 6 bases and J by 3 bases, with 9 bases between the two germline ends. CDR3 length equals 13 residues. CDR1 is SGHTA and CDR2 is FQGNSA in the germline V gene.

The J gene is TRBJ2-7, the V gene TRBV28; 8 positions match TRBD1. Germline loops: CDR1 MDHEN, CDR2 SYDVKM. The CDR3 totals 14 residues. Germline trimming cut 6 bases from V and 3 bases from J; bases unmatched to any gene: 7. Written as DNA, the CDR3 is TGTGCCAGCAGCCCTCGAACAGGGGGCTACGAGCAGTACTTC. Translation gives CASSPRTGGYEQYF. Supplemented by reference TRBV28 and TRBJ2-7, the full variable domain reads DVKVTQSSRYLVKRTGEKVFLECVQDMDHENMFWYRQDPGLGLRLIYFSYDVKMKEKGDIPEGYSVSREKKERFSLILESASTNQTSMYLCASSPRTGGYEQYFGPGTRLTVT.

The V call is TRBV5-1, the J call TRBJ2-7, with TRBD2 matching over 9 bases. The V segment lost 6 bases and the J segment 2 bases; nucleotides outside the gene matches: 3. CDR3 length equals 13 residues. Germline CDR1 and CDR2: SGHRS and YFSETQ. The CDR3 nucleotides read TGCGCCAGCAAATCTAGCGGGACCTACGAGCAGTACTTC. Translation gives CASKSSGTYEQYF.

J is TRBJ2-1 and V is TRBV14, with no clear D. V was trimmed by 2 bases and J by 1 base, leaving 6 bases between them. The CDR3 totals 14 residues. CDR1 SGHDN and CDR2 FVKESK come from the germline V gene. CDR3 in amino acids: CASSQPGSYNEQFF. The CDR3 nucleotides are TGTGCCAGCAGCCAACCGGGTTCCTACAATGAGCAGTTCTTC.

This clone was detected only a few times. The chain uses TRBV7-3 and TRBJ2-3; 9 bases fit TRBD2. Germline assignment: CDR1 SGHTA and CDR2 FQGTGA. CDR3 length equals 15 residues. Trimming removed 4 bases from V and 1 base from J; junction bases left unmatched: 3. The DNA of the CDR3 is TGTGCCAGCAGCTCTTTAGCGGGGGGCACAGATACGCAGTATTTT. It translates to CASSSLAGGTDTQYF.

The J gene is TRBJ1-3, the V gene TRBV6-5, with D unresolved. This CDR3 has 13 residues. The V end was cut by 6 bases, the J end by 2 bases, with 8 bases between. Germline loops: CDR1 MNHEY, CDR2 SVGAGI. The CDR3 loop reads CASRRVTGNTIYF. For the CDR3, the DNA is TGTGCCAGCAGGCGGGTAACTGGAAACACCATATATTTT.

This clone has just one count. This chain joins TRBV27 and TRBJ2-5; 7 nucleotides line up with TRBD1. The V gene end was trimmed by 4 bases and the J gene end by 5 bases; junction bases not matched to a gene: 4. CDR1 is MNHEY and CDR2 is SMNVEV in the germline V gene (reference sequence). This CDR3 comprises 13 residues. DNA for the CDR3: TGTGCCAGCAGTTCAGGGGGAAAGGAGACCCAGTACTTC. Amino acid sequence: CASSSGGKETQYF.

The chain has TRBV19 and TRBJ2-4; TRBD2 agrees at 7 bases. From germline, CDR1 is LNHDA and CDR2 SQIVND (reference sequence). This CDR3 has 12 amino acids. After removal of 6 bases from V and 7 bases from J, the junction contained 3 bases not matched to a gene. This chain's CDR3 is CASSQGGNIQYF. As DNA, the CDR3 is TGTGCCAGTAGCCAGGGAGGGAACATTCAGTACTTC.

The V call is TRBV9, the J call TRBJ2-7; a weak D match, TRBD2 (5 bases). The V end was cut by 4 bases, the J end by 0 bases, with 11 bases between. The CDR3 extends over 14 amino acids. Germline CDR1 and CDR2: SGDLS and YYNGEE. The chain's CDR3 is CASSTLGSSYEQYF. DNA for the CDR3: TGTGCCAGCAGCACCCTTGGGAGCTCCTACGAGCAGTACTTC. Combining the CDR3 with reference TRBV9 and TRBJ2-7 gives the whole variable domain DSGVTQTPKHLITATGQRVTLRCSPRSGDLSVYWYQQSLDQGLQFLIQYYNGEERAKGNILERFSAQQFPDLHSELNLSSLELGDSALYFCASSTLGSSYEQYFGPGTRLTVT.

J is TRBJ2-3 and V is TRBV4-3, with 10 positions matching TRBD2. Per germline, CDR1 LGHNA and CDR2 YSLEER. The CDR3 extends over 17 amino acids. V lost 0 bases to trimming and J lost 4 bases; unmatched junction nucleotides: 7. The DNA for the CDR3 is TGCGCCAGCAGCCAAGATAGAGCGGGAGGGCCAGCAGATACGCAGTATTTT. It is translated as CASSQDRAGGPADTQYF.

The chain joins TRBV7-6 to TRBJ2-5, with no clear D. With the DNA end fitting TRBJ2-7 better, the J assignment may be wrong. Germline CDR1 is SGHVS and CDR2 is FNYEAQ. The CDR3 spans 13 residues. The CDR3 nucleotides read TGTGCCAGCAGCCTGGTAAACTCCTACGAGCAGTACTTC. This encodes CASSLVNSYEQYF.

J is TRBJ2-7 and V is TRBV5-6, with 9 bases lining up with TRBD1. The CDR3 totals 14 residues. With V trimmed by 2 bases and J by 3 bases, 3 bases remained unmatched. Germline V gene sequence: CDR1 SGHDT, CDR2 YYEEEE. In DNA form, the CDR3 reads TGTGCCAGCAGCTTCGGGACAGGGTACTACGAGCAGTACTTC. Translated, it gives CASSFGTGYYEQYF.

The V gene is TRBV19, the J gene TRBJ2-1; 11 bases fit TRBD2. CDR1 and CDR2 (germline): LNHDA, SQIVND (reference sequence). There are 14 residues in the CDR3. V lost 10 bases and J lost 1; bases outside the gene matches: 3. CDR3 protein: CATRLAGSYNEQFF. The CDR3, as DNA: TGTGCCACCCGACTAGCGGGATCCTACAATGAGCAGTTCTTC.

The gene calls are TRBV28 and TRBJ2-5, with 10 bases fitting TRBD2. The V gene end was trimmed by 5 bases and the J gene end by 5 bases; junction bases not matched to a gene: 11. The CDR3 consists of 16 residues. Germline CDR1 and CDR2: MDHEN and SYDVKM. CDR3: CASSLMASGSLETQYF. The CDR3 nucleotides read TGTGCCAGCAGTCTAATGGCTAGCGGGAGTCTTGAGACCCAGTACTTC.

This clone was picked up a small number of times. The rearrangement uses TRBV4-1 and TRBJ1-5; D is perhaps TRBD1 (6 bases). V was cut by 3 bases and J by 1 base, with 13 bases left in between. In germline, CDR1 is MGHRA, CDR2 YSYEKL. The CDR3 length is 16 residues. The CDR3 spells CASSHTLQGSNQPQHF. The CDR3 DNA is TGCGCCAGCAGCCACACTTTACAGGGAAGCAATCAGCCCCAGCATTTT.

In its sample, this clone was seen once. Other DNA variants within this sample encode the same CDR3. This sequence joins TRBV11-2 and TRBJ2-2, with TRBD2 matching over 13 bases. J gave up 6 bases and V 5 bases, and 9 bases lay outside the gene matches. Per the germline V gene, CDR1 is SGHAT and CDR2 is FQNNGV. The CDR3 is made up of 17 amino acids. The CDR3: CASSPRRTSGGSGELFF. The CDR3, as DNA: TGTGCCAGCAGCCCCAGGAGGACTAGCGGGGGCTCCGGGGAGCTGTTTTTT.

The chain carries TRBV30 and TRBJ1-2, with a weak D call TRBD1 (5 bases). Germline-derived CDR1 and CDR2 are GTSNPN and SVGIG (reference sequence). This CDR3 region has 16 residues. The V and J ends lost 5 bases and 3 bases respectively, with 22 bases between them. The CDR3 sequence: CAWGGDGLFLYYGYTF. The CDR3 bases are TGTGCCTGGGGCGGGGACGGACTTTTTCTGTACTATGGCTACACCTTC.

The chain is built from TRBV5-6 and TRBJ2-6; tentative D call: TRBD1 (6 bases). This CDR3 comprises 16 residues. The germline CDR1 and CDR2 sequences are SGHDT and YYEEEE. The V end lost 3 bases, the J end lost 0 bases, and 10 bases lay between the germline ends. CDR3 DNA: TGTGCCAGCAGCTACCAGGGGAGCTCTGGGGCCAACGTCCTGACTTTC. Residues: CASSYQGSSGANVLTF.

The rearrangement joins TRBV5-4 to TRBJ2-5; D possibly corresponds to TRBD1 (5 bases). The CDR3 runs to 14 residues. Germline values: CDR1 SGHNT, CDR2 YYREEE (reference sequence). The germline V and J ends were trimmed by 0 bases and 5 bases, with 11 bases remaining between them. CDR3 protein: CASSLAGSGETQYF. CDR3 DNA: TGTGCCAGCAGCTTGGCAGGGTCCGGGGAGACCCAGTACTTC.

The CDR3 sequence: CASSPPWGGPSTEQYF. The CDR3 DNA is TGTGCCAGCAGCCCCCCGTGGGGGGGCCCCTCGACCGAGCAGTACTTC. This chain connects TRBV7-2 to TRBJ2-7, with a tentative D call TRBD2 (7 bases). Trimming removed 5 bases at V and 6 bases at J, with 23 bases between. The CDR3 consists of 16 residues. The germline V gene encodes CDR1 SGHTA and CDR2 FQGNSA. Full variable domain (outside the CDR3, taken from reference TRBV7-2 and TRBJ2-7): GAGVSQSPSNKVTEKGKDVELRCDPISGHTALYWYRQSLGQGLEFLIYFQGNSAPDKSGLPSDRFSAERTGGSVSTLTIQRTQQEDSAVYLCASSPPWGGPSTEQYFGPGTRLTVT.

As DNA, the CDR3 is TGTGCCAGTAGTATAGTGTACAGGGGCGAGCAGTACTTC. Encoded protein: CASSIVYRGEQYF. This rearrangement joins TRBV19 to TRBJ2-7; 7 bases are shared with TRBD1. Unmatched junction bases numbered 3, after V lost 1 base and J lost 6 bases. CDR1 and CDR2 (germline): LNHDA, SQIVND (reference sequence). This CDR3 contains 13 residues.

This chain joins TRBV4-1 and TRBJ2-6; no firm D call. The CDR3 is made up of 15 amino acids. V lost 3 bases and J 0 bases, leaving 6 bases between the germline ends. Looked up from germline, CDR1 is MGHRA and CDR2 is YSYEKL. CDR3 region: CASSHPGSGANVLTF. CDR3 nucleotides: TGCGCCAGCAGCCATCCGGGCTCTGGGGCCAACGTCCTGACTTTC.

This chain links TRBV5-5 with TRBJ1-1; D is possibly TRBD1 (6 bases). The CDR3 contains 14 residues. Trimming pared 5 bases from V and 2 bases from J, leaving 13 bases between. Germline assignment: CDR1 SGHKS and CDR2 YYEKEE (reference sequence). The CDR3 bases are TGTGCCAGCAGATCCGGGACACTAAACACTGAAGCTTTCTTT. It yields the protein CASRSGTLNTEAFF.

The rearrangement links TRBV28 to TRBJ1-2, with D maybe TRBD1 (6 bases). V was shortened by 2 bases and J by 7 bases, with 11 bases between the two germline ends. CDR3 length equals 13 residues. The germline gives CDR1 MDHEN, CDR2 SYDVKM. For the CDR3, the DNA is TGTGCCAGCAGTTTAACAGGGTTAGGTGGCTACACCTTC. This gives the protein CASSLTGLGGYTF.